This TCR beta chain was documented in a study of shared T cell receptors in the human thymus. Germline V gene lookup returns CDR1 KGHSH and CDR2 LQKENI. With 5 bases removed from V and 6 bases from J, the gap between germline ends came to 11 bases. This CDR3 has 12 residues. The table came from immunoSEQ multiplex PCR; TCRdb's copy has only in-frame clones and leaves some out. The sample consists of fewer than 700,000 clones, 85% to 90% of them appearing once. These data also formed part of another study, on human thymus T cells. Turning to that study: Resections were taken during corrective heart surgery, and the thymus tissue came from these. Related work showed strongly overlapping thymic repertoires across unrelated individuals.

The TCR sequence derives from a boy in the first two years of life with a congenital heart defect. Sequenced: thymocytes. The V gene is TRBV18, the J gene TRBJ2-7; a weak D match, TRBD1 (5 bases). In DNA form, the CDR3 reads TGTGCCAGCTCAACCATAAGGGGCGAGCAGTACTTC. Its protein product is CASSTIRGEQYF.